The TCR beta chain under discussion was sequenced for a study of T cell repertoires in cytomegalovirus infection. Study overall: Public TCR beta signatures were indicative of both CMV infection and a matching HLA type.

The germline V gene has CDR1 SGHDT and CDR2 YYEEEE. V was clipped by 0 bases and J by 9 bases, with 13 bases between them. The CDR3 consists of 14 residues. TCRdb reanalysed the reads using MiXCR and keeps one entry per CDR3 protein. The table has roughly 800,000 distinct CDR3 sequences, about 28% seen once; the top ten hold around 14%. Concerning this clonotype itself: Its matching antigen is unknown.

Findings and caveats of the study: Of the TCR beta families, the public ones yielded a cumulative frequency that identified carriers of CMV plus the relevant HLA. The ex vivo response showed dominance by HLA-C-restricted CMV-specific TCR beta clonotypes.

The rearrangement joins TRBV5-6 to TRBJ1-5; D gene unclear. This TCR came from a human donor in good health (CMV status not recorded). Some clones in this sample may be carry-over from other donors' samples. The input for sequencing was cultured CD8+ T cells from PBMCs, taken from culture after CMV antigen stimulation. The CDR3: CASSLGTVVAPQHF. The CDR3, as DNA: TGTGCCAGCAGCTTGGGAACCGTGGTGGCGCCCCAGCATTTT.